This T cell receptor beta chain was recorded in a study of vaccination and CD4 T cells after COVID-19. About this clonotype: The antigen is undetermined.

Sequencing of cultured CD4+ T cell DNA used the Oncomine TCR Beta short-read assay. Scientists extracted genomic DNA from CD4+ T cells grown in culture. TCRdb independently ran MiXCR on the PCR reads; one entry per CDR3 protein. The sample includes roughly 14,000 distinct CDR3 sequences, about 35% seen only once; the top ten take roughly 38%. CDR3 length equals 13 residues. Trimming pared 5 bases from V and 0 bases from J, leaving 5 bases between. Germline assignment: CDR1 SGHTA and CDR2 FQGNSA. Treatment meaning: approximately nine-day PBMC culture with coronavirus spike peptide pools or control peptides (ViraFEST assay). For ViraFEST, peptide pools expanded antigen-specific T cells, after which the TCRs were sequenced. Positive PCR tests dated from March to December 2020, predating US Alpha, Beta and Delta variants.

V gene TRBV7-2 combines with J gene TRBJ1-3; no definite D call. The material sequenced was cultured CD4+ T cells from blood. This clonotype was sampled from a human donor with COVID-19. For the CDR3, the DNA is TGTGCCAGCAGCAGGGTCTCTGGAAACACCATATATTTT. Amino acid sequence: CASSRVSGNTIYF.